This T cell receptor beta chain is drawn from a study of T-cell memory formation after mild COVID-19. In TCRdb, the 5' RACE reads were re-called with MiXCR into one record per CDR3 protein. Among 500,000 to 600,000 distinct CDR3 sequences listed, approximately 18% were seen once. This clonotype is termed medium-sized. The V end was cut by 7 bases, the J end by 2 bases, with 11 bases between. The CDR3 length is 13 residues. The germline V gene has CDR1 SQVTM and CDR2 ANQGSEA. Sequencing used PBMCs or a T cell subset sorted from them (not recorded which). The V call is TRBV29-1, the J call TRBJ2-2, with D perhaps TRBD1 (5 bases). The origin of this receptor is an adult woman who had mild COVID-19 (a few samples of this study predate the infection). Cell type and time point are not known. The CDR3 protein is CSADRVNTGELFF. CDR3 sequence (DNA): TGCAGCGCCGACAGAGTTAACACCGGGGAGCTGTTTTTT.